The clone carrying this T cell receptor (beta chain) has at least ten counts. Antigen: not known. The authors amplified TCR beta CDR3 regions from RNA transcripts. After a first-round RT-PCR with HTBI primers, a second-round multiplex PCR was run. TCRdb redid the calling of the multiplex PCR reads with MiXCR, one entry per CDR3 protein. The repertoire holds under 250,000 distinct CDR3 sequences, with around 28% as singletons. The data are from a study of Graves' ophthalmopathy and Graves' hyperthyroidism. For the study at large: There was a collection of peripheral blood at initial diagnosis, before any treatment. Study results and limitations: With a specificity of around 72% and a sensitivity of approximately 68%, the model predicted ophthalmopathy progression.

V dropped 6 bases and J dropped 4; count of bases not matched to a gene: 9. Per germline, CDR1 SGHAT and CDR2 FQNNGV. The CDR3 covers 16 residues. Enrollment excluded any patients with other autoimmune diseases, uncontrolled infections, pregnancy or lactation. It was from more than 9 ml of fresh peripheral blood that the PBMCs came. Material for sequencing was peripheral blood. The clonotype originates from a man aged 45 to 65 with Graves' ophthalmopathy. This chain connects TRBV11-2 to TRBJ2-5, with TRBD2 matching over 12 bases. The DNA for the CDR3 is TGTGCCAGCAGACTAAGACTAGCGGGAGACGGAGAGACCCAGTACTTC. This sequence encodes CASRLRLAGDGETQYF.